This T cell receptor beta chain originates from a study of T cell repertoires in cytomegalovirus infection. Study overall: An indication of both CMV infection and matching HLA type came from public TCR beta signatures.

Remarks on this clonotype: What it recognizes is unknown.

In TCRdb, the reads were re-called with MiXCR into one record per CDR3 protein. Here the sample spans fewer than 550,000 distinct CDR3 sequences, about 25% being singletons. The V and J ends lost 8 bases and 5 bases respectively, with 15 bases between them. This CDR3 is 13 amino acids long. Per the germline V gene, CDR1 is SEHNR and CDR2 is FQNEAQ (reference sequence). Notes on the study in general: HLA-C-restricted CMV-specific TCR beta clonotypes prevailed in the ex vivo response. Cumulated frequencies of public TCR beta families served to identify carriers of CMV plus the relevant HLA.

The chain combines TRBV7-9 with TRBJ2-5, with D possibly matching TRBD2 (6 bases). Sequenced sample: PBMCs. This TCR came from a human donor in good health (CMV status not recorded). Some clones in this sample may be carry-over from other donors' samples. The CDR3 nucleotides read TGTGCCAGCTCTCGGCGGGATCTGGAGACCCAGTACTTC. It encodes CASSRRDLETQYF.